The present T cell receptor beta chain was sequenced within a study of shared clonotypes between healthy human individuals. The data were produced by immunoSEQ multiplex PCR, yet TCRdb's version contains in-frame clones alone and is incomplete. The sample comprises about 2.3 million clones, approximately 93% of which are singletons, and 0.35% to 0.5% rests with the top ten. V was clipped by 5 bases and J by 2 bases, with 15 bases between them. Germline V CDR1 and CDR2: SGHDT, YYEEEE. The CDR3 contains 15 residues. The rearrangement joins TRBV5-6 to TRBJ2-3; D possibly corresponds to TRBD2 (6 bases). Sequenced sample: naive CD4+ T cells from PBMCs. Specified subset: CD45RA+ positively selected. The sequence was collected from a man between 18 and 35 years old in good health. Some clones in this sample may be carry-over from other donors' samples. The CDR3 loop reads CASSAGTGVTDTQYF. The CDR3 bases are TGTGCCAGCAGTGCGGGGACGGGAGTCACAGATACGCAGTATTTT.